In this sample, the clone carrying this T cell receptor beta chain turned up many times. The antigen remains unidentified. The data were taken from a study of neurological immune-mediated disorders. Study-level findings and limits: HTLV-1-associated myelopathy had the most TCR clonal expansion, while multiple sclerosis had the least, a level that fell below healthy controls.

The unsorted libraries were generated from a total of 2 million PBMCs, which had been stored in RNAlater at -80 C. The CDR3 is 16 amino acids. V was cut by 1 base and J by 0 bases, with 11 bases left in between. CDR1 is SGHRS and CDR2 is YFSETQ in the germline V gene. The authors produced cDNA by 5'RACE using 10-nucleotide random UMIs. TCRdb reprocessed the 5' RACE reads with MiXCR, giving one entry per CDR3 protein. The data show roughly 25,000 distinct CDR3 sequences, less than 2.5% seen once. The receptor was derived from a woman aged 50 to 60 with multiple sclerosis. Source material: PBMCs. The chain carries TRBV5-1 and TRBJ2-1; D assignment may be TRBD1 or TRBD2 (5 bases each). DNA for the CDR3: TGCGCCAGCAGCTTGTCCGGGGCCGGCTCCTACAATGAGCAGTTCTTC. This gives the protein CASSLSGAGSYNEQFF. The whole variable domain, remainder taken from reference TRBV5-1 and TRBJ2-1, is KAGVTQTPRYLIKTRGQQVTLSCSPISGHRSVSWYQQTPGQGLQFLFEYFSETQRNKGNFPGRFSGRQFSNSRSEMNVSTLELGDSALYLCASSLSGAGSYNEQFFGPGTRLTVL.